The 29 T cell receptor beta chains below come from one sample, sequenced in a study of CD8 T cells in ankylosing spondylitis. TCRdb re-called the 5' RACE reads with MiXCR, one entry per CDR3 protein. In the table there are about 450,000 distinct CDR3 sequences, 25% to 30% of which are singletons. These TCRs are of unknown antigen specificity. General study findings and limits: A motif in TCR beta, a set of about eight highly homologous variants, appeared characteristic of ankylosing spondylitis blood.

The sample comprised blood, either unsorted or a sorted T cell fraction (not recorded which). The receptors here all came from a male donor with ankylosing spondylitis.

There are a few counts of this clonotype. The V and J genes are TRBV5-1 and TRBJ1-6; no clear D gene. Looked up from germline, CDR1 is SGHRS and CDR2 is YFSETQ. The CDR3 sequence is 16 residues long. Trimming cost V 4 bases and J 7 bases, with 18 bases left between them. For the CDR3, the DNA is TGCGCCAGCAGCGACCGATTTGGTATGCGGAATTCACCCCTCCACTTT. Encoded protein: CASSDRFGMRNSPLHF.

This clonotype was seen a handful of times. The rearrangement uses TRBV24-1 and TRBJ2-1; a possible D gene is TRBD2 (6 bases). The CDR3 sequence is 17 residues long. The germline gives CDR1 KGHDR, CDR2 SFDVKD. The V gene lost 2 bases and the J gene lost 0 bases, with 13 bases spanning the gap. CDR3 in amino acids: CATSDSRLGSSYNEQFF. Written as DNA, the CDR3 is TGTGCCACCAGTGATTCGCGACTAGGGAGCTCCTACAATGAGCAGTTCTTC.

This chain uses TRBV20-1 with TRBJ2-1; D is uncertain. The CDR3 contains 16 residues. Deletions cut 0 bases from V and 6 bases from J, with 18 bases between. Germline V lookup: CDR1 DFQATT, CDR2 SNEGSKA (reference sequence). The CDR3 DNA follows: TGCAGTGCTAGAGATCTGCCTACCAGAGCCTCCAATGAGCAGTTCTTC. It translates to CSARDLPTRASNEQFF.

The genes are TRBV7-2 and TRBJ2-1; TRBD1 agrees at 8 bases. Germline CDR1 and CDR2: SGHTA and FQGNSA. There are 15 residues in the CDR3. V shed 5 bases and J 9 bases; nucleotides not matched to a gene: 12. Written as DNA, the CDR3 is TGTGCCAGCAGCCCCGGGACAGGAGTAGGTGGTGAGCAGTTCTTC. It is translated as CASSPGTGVGGEQFF.

The chain recombines TRBV24-1 with TRBJ2-3, with D possibly TRBD2 on 6 matching bases. Per germline, CDR1 KGHDR and CDR2 SFDVKD. Trimming pared 6 bases from V and 3 bases from J, leaving 15 bases between. This CDR3 has 15 amino acids. The CDR3 protein is CATSPQGGSTDTQYF. In DNA, the CDR3 is TGTGCCACCAGTCCCCAGGGAGGAAGTACAGATACGCAGTATTTT.

The chain uses TRBV10-2 and TRBJ2-7; D not resolved. Trimming shortened V by 4 bases and J by 4 bases, and 14 bases separated the two germline ends. This CDR3 has 14 amino acids. Germline-derived CDR1 and CDR2 are WSHSY and SAAADI. The DNA for the CDR3 is TGCGCCAGCAGTGGGCCTTCGTCCTCGTACGAGCAGTACGTC. It translates to CASSGPSSSYEQYV.

This clonotype has only one observation. This rearrangement joins TRBV30 to TRBJ2-5; 9 nucleotides align to TRBD1. J was trimmed by 5 bases and V by 3 bases; bases with no gene match: 4. Germline values: CDR1 GTSNPN, CDR2 SVGIG (reference sequence). The CDR3 runs to 13 residues. For the CDR3, the DNA is TGTGCCTGGAGAACAGGGGGCTTGGAGACCCAGTACTTC. Translating it yields CAWRTGGLETQYF.

This sequence joins TRBV19 and TRBJ1-3; D is uncertain. V was clipped by 6 bases and J by 2 bases, with 8 bases between them. Germline lookup yields CDR1 LNHDA and CDR2 SQIVND (reference sequence). The CDR3 is 13 residues long. The CDR3 loop reads CASSPKPGNTIYF. CDR3 in DNA: TGTGCCAGTAGCCCGAAGCCTGGAAACACCATATATTTT.

This chain uses TRBV3-1 with TRBJ2-1; the D gene is possibly TRBD1 (5 bases). V was trimmed by 2 bases and J by 10 bases, leaving 12 bases between them. This CDR3 region has 13 residues. The germline V gene encodes CDR1 LGHDT and CDR2 YNNKEL (reference sequence). Here the CDR3 DNA reads TGTGCCAGCAGCCAATTAGGGGCAGTCGAGCAGTTCTTC. Its protein is CASSQLGAVEQFF.

V usage is TRBV20-1 and J usage is TRBJ2-1, with 7 bases identical to TRBD1. This CDR3 has 14 residues. The junction had 8 bases not matched to a gene; V was cut back by 6 bases and J by 3 bases. The germline V gene has CDR1 DFQATT and CDR2 SNEGSKA (reference sequence). This CDR3 reads CSAVRGSGYNEQFF. CDR3 nucleotide sequence: TGCAGTGCCGTCAGGGGGAGTGGCTACAATGAGCAGTTCTTC.

The chain carries TRBV6-5 and TRBJ1-1, with 8 positions matching TRBD1. The CDR3 extends over 15 amino acids. V lost 4 bases and J lost 1; bases outside the gene matches: 5. Germline CDR1 is MNHEY and CDR2 is SVGAGI. CDR3 coding DNA: TGTGCCAGCAGTTTTTCAGGGGGCCGGAACACTGAAGCTTTCTTT. Translating it yields CASSFSGGRNTEAFF.

This sequence joins TRBV11-2 and TRBJ2-3; 7 bases match TRBD2. Germline V gene sequence: CDR1 SGHAT, CDR2 FQNNGV. J gave up 9 bases and V 1 base, and 7 bases lay outside the gene matches. The CDR3 contains 14 residues. The CDR3 loop is CASSLAGGRETQYF. CDR3 DNA sequence: TGTGCCAGCAGCTTAGCGGGAGGCAGGGAAACGCAGTATTTT.

This CDR3 is CAIRDRGEQPQHF. CDR3 DNA sequence: TGTGCCATCAGGGACAGGGGAGAGCAGCCCCAGCATTTT. The V and J genes are TRBV10-3 and TRBJ1-5; TRBD1 agrees at 9 bases. CDR1 and CDR2 from the germline V gene are ENHRY and SYGVKD. V gave up 6 bases and J gave up 7 bases; unmatched junction bases: 4. The CDR3 sequence is 13 residues long.

The V gene is TRBV20-1, the J gene TRBJ2-5; TRBD1 matches at 7 bases. V shed 5 bases and J 5 bases; nucleotides not matched to a gene: 14. The CDR3 runs to 15 residues. Germline CDR1 DFQATT, CDR2 SNEGSKA (reference sequence). The CDR3 nucleotides are TGCAGTGCTGTCTACAGACAGGGATTTGAGGAGACCCAGTACTTC. This encodes CSAVYRQGFEETQYF.

This clonotype was seen a few times. This rearrangement joins TRBV20-1 to TRBJ1-1; 7 nucleotides align to TRBD1. In germline, CDR1 is DFQATT, CDR2 SNEGSKA (reference sequence). V dropped 1 base and J dropped 5; count of bases not matched to a gene: 13. The CDR3 is 16 amino acids. DNA of the CDR3: TGCAGTGCTAGAGGGATGGGGCAGCCAGGGGGGACTGAAGCTTTCTTT. It is translated as CSARGMGQPGGTEAFF.

This clonotype turned up a few times. The CDR3 spells CASSRSDREAGELFF. CDR3 DNA sequence: TGCGCCAGCAGTAGATCGGACAGGGAAGCCGGGGAGCTGTTTTTT. The chain is built from TRBV10-1 and TRBJ2-2; 8 bases are a match to TRBD1. The ends lost 5 bases at V and 6 bases at J; junction bases unmatched: 8. The CDR3 runs to 15 residues. Germline CDR1 WNHNN, CDR2 SYGVQD (reference sequence).

This sequence joins TRBV3-1 and TRBJ2-1; 15 nucleotides align to TRBD2. V was pared by 4 bases and J by 2 bases, with 3 bases of the junction left unmatched. The germline V gene has CDR1 LGHDT and CDR2 YNNKEL (reference sequence). CDR3 length equals 17 residues. The CDR3 DNA is TGTGCCAGCAGCCTTGGACTAGCGGGAGGGCCCTACAATGAGCAGTTCTTC. It encodes CASSLGLAGGPYNEQFF.

This chain connects TRBV12-3 or TRBV12-4 to TRBJ1-3; D unclear. The CDR3 is made up of 14 amino acids. V shed 8 bases and J shed 1 base, with 12 bases lying between them. CDR3 loop: CASLFEESGNTIYF. CDR3 nucleotides: TGTGCCAGCCTTTTCGAGGAATCTGGAAACACCATATATTTT.

The chain has TRBV24-1 and TRBJ2-5; possibly TRBD1 or TRBD2 for D (5 bases each). Trimming removed 1 base at V and 5 bases at J, with 16 bases between. The germline V gene encodes CDR1 KGHDR and CDR2 SFDVKD. The CDR3 has 16 residues. The CDR3 nucleotides are TGTGCCACCAGTGATTTCCGCGGGCAGGGCATCGAGACCCAGTACTTC. This sequence encodes CATSDFRGQGIETQYF.

This clonotype was counted between two and nine times. This chain connects TRBV24-1 to TRBJ2-3, with a possible D match to TRBD2 (6 bases). V dropped 6 bases and J dropped 5 bases, with 11 bases sitting between them. This CDR3 contains 13 residues. Germline loops: CDR1 KGHDR, CDR2 SFDVKD. The CDR3 spells CATSWASEDTQYF. The CDR3 DNA is TGTGCCACCAGTTGGGCTAGCGAAGATACGCAGTATTTT.

This clonotype was seen at least ten times. CDR3: CASSLARQALGGTEAFF. The CDR3, as DNA: TGTGCCAGCAGTTTAGCCCGACAAGCCCTGGGGGGCACTGAAGCTTTCTTT. The rearrangement links TRBV12-3 or TRBV12-4 to TRBJ1-1; possible D gene TRBD1, 5 bases. V was cut by 0 bases and J by 4 bases, with 18 bases left in between. CDR3 size: 17 residues.

CDR3 coding DNA: TGCAGTGCTAGGGGAAGGGGGGTAACTGAAGCTTTCTTT. This encodes CSARGRGVTEAFF. The chain couples TRBV20-1 to TRBJ1-1, with D tentatively TRBD1 (6 bases). The V end lost 3 bases, the J end lost 5 bases, and 13 bases lay between the germline ends. Per the germline V gene, CDR1 is DFQATT and CDR2 is SNEGSKA (reference sequence). This CDR3 contains 13 residues.

This clonotype came up a few times. This chain connects TRBV10-3 to TRBJ2-3; no clear D gene. This CDR3 region has 14 residues. V lost 4 bases and J 2 bases, leaving 10 bases between the germline ends. Germline V lookup: CDR1 ENHRY, CDR2 SYGVKD. Here the CDR3 DNA reads TGTGCCATCAGTGGAAAAGGAAACACAGATACGCAGTATTTT. Translation: CAISGKGNTDTQYF.

This clonotype has at least ten counts. The rearrangement links TRBV27 to TRBJ1-6, with TRBD1 as a possible D gene (6 bases). The CDR3 sequence is 15 residues long. Trimming removed 6 bases at V and 7 bases at J, with 16 bases between. Per germline, CDR1 MNHEY and CDR2 SMNVEV (reference sequence). The DNA for the CDR3 is TGTGCCAGCAGAATTAGGACAGCGGTGAATTCACCCCTCCACTTT. It codes for CASRIRTAVNSPLHF.

A few counts support this clonotype. The chain has TRBV5-1 and TRBJ2-3; D call uncertain. The V gene's germline CDR1 is SGHRS and CDR2 YFSETQ. V was shortened by 2 bases and J by 0 bases, with 10 bases between the two germline ends. The CDR3 totals 15 residues. CDR3 sequence: CASSFTDPSTDTQYF. Here the CDR3 DNA reads TGCGCCAGCAGCTTCACAGACCCTAGCACAGATACGCAGTATTTT.

The sample holds a few counts of this clonotype. The CDR3 here is CASSLAGEEETQYF. The CDR3 DNA is TGCGCCAGCAGCCTAGCGGGAGAGGAAGAGACCCAGTACTTC. J is TRBJ2-5 and V is TRBV5-1; 10 bases line up with TRBD2. CDR3 size: 14 residues. Germline V gives CDR1 SGHRS, CDR2 YFSETQ. J gave up 3 bases and V 4 bases, and 3 bases lay outside the gene matches. Together with reference TRBV5-1 and TRBJ2-5, the CDR3 gives the full variable domain: KAGVTQTPRYLIKTRGQQVTLSCSPISGHRSVSWYQQTPGQGLQFLFEYFSETQRNKGNFPGRFSGRQFSNSRSEMNVSTLELGDSALYLCASSLAGEEETQYFGPGTRLLVL.

This clonotype was counted ten times or more. V usage is TRBV2 and J usage is TRBJ2-3, with 13 bases identical to TRBD2. Trimming removed 5 bases from V and 4 bases from J; junction bases left unmatched: 6. The germline gives CDR1 SNHLY, CDR2 FYNNEI. This CDR3 region has 16 residues. The CDR3 bases are TGTGCCAGCAGTCCTGGACTAGCGGGAGTTGCAGATACGCAGTATTTT. Amino acids: CASSPGLAGVADTQYF. The variable domain in full, completed from reference TRBV2 and TRBJ2-3, reads EPEVTQTPSHQVTQMGQEVILRCVPISNHLYFYWYRQILGQKVEFLVSFYNNEISEKSEIFDDQFSVERPDGSNFTLKIRSTKLEDSAMYFCASSPGLAGVADTQYFGPGTRLTVL.

The V and J genes are TRBV19 and TRBJ1-1; D remains unclear. The ends were cut back, 5 bases at V and 0 bases at J, with 10 bases in the middle. The CDR3 totals 14 residues. The germline gives CDR1 LNHDA, CDR2 SQIVND (reference sequence). CDR3 in DNA: TGTGCCAGTAGTTTCCCAGCGATGAACACTGAAGCTTTCTTT. Its protein is CASSFPAMNTEAFF.

This clonotype turned up a few times. The chain employs TRBV11-2 and TRBJ2-3, with a tentative D call TRBD2 (6 bases). The germline V gene has CDR1 SGHAT and CDR2 FQNNGV. Deletions cut 3 bases from V and 2 bases from J, with 12 bases between. CDR3 length: 15 amino acids. The CDR3 bases are TGTGCCAGCAGCTTGGGACTTCGTTCCACAGATACGCAGTATTTT. Translating gives CASSLGLRSTDTQYF.